The clone carrying this T cell receptor beta chain was seen more than once but under ten times. The antigen is unknown. The library was made from cDNA and included unique molecular identifiers. Each sample of roughly 0.9 to 11 million input T cells yielded 500,000 or so cDNA molecules, so each molecule approximated one T cell. TCRdb analysed the PCR reads with MiXCR anew, one entry per CDR3 protein. The table includes 170,000 or so distinct CDR3 sequences, approximately 30% detected once. This sample was taken from a study of post-analysis software for immune sequencing data. Background on the study: Disease trajectories encompassed relapsing-remitting, secondary progressive and progressive-relapsing multiple sclerosis.

Germline CDR1 is KGHSH and CDR2 is LQKENI. This CDR3 spans 13 amino acids. Trimming shortened V by 3 bases and J by 6 bases, and 11 bases separated the two germline ends. Study-wide findings and caveats: Comparison of patients with controls showed five TRBV segments more frequent in patients, TRBV5-6, TRBV5-1 and TRBV20-1 among them. Multiple sclerosis was associated with a significant reduction in normalized Chao1 diversity relative to controls. Samples from one preparation batch, clustered by F measure, grouped strongly together.

The receptor's source is a girl between 5 and 17 years old with multiple sclerosis. Sequencing used blood. The chain uses TRBV18 and TRBJ1-1; D is undetermined. The CDR3 spells CASSPGSKPEAFF. CDR3 in DNA: TGTGCCAGCTCACCCGGCAGTAAACCTGAAGCTTTCTTT.